This TCR beta chain was identified during a study of molecular identifiers for immune sequencing clone quantification. Naive CD8 libraries used 20,000 to 1,000,000 sorted cells and 10%, 30% or 50% RNA. Using a CD8+CD4-CCR7+CD45RA+ phenotype, naive CD8 T cells were sorted. This clonotype showed up many times. The antigen is unknown. TCRdb re-analysed the PCR reads in MiXCR, keeping a single row per CDR3 protein. Of approximately 590,000 distinct CDR3 sequences in the sample, about 25% were seen once. Study-wide results and limits: Roughly 950,000 naive cells reportedly did not prevent detection of spiked Jurkat TCR RNA from one cell.

The CDR3 totals 17 residues. V lost 4 bases, J lost 1 base, and 17 bases lay in between. Germline CDR1 is SGHVS and CDR2 is FNYEAQ. The V call is TRBV7-6, the J call TRBJ2-4, with D uncertain. Material for sequencing was naive CD8+ T cells from blood, with Jurkat cell RNA spiked in. Subset noted: FACS-sorted CD8+CD4-CCR7+CD45RA+ naive T cells. The sequence derives from a human donor in good health. Some libraries in this study had Jurkat cell RNA spiked in. The CDR3 nucleotides read TGTGCCAGCAGCTATGACTCCCCCCCCTCGGCCAAAAACATTCAGTACTTC. Its translation is CASSYDSPPSAKNIQYF.